Below, 10 T cell receptor beta chains from the same sample are listed, as sequenced in a study of blood T cell repertoires in COVID-19. The data were produced by immunoSEQ multiplex PCR, yet TCRdb's version contains in-frame clones alone and is incomplete. This sample carries about 190,000 clones, more than 75% of them seen once, and the ten largest clones take approximately 4%. Sequencing input: peripheral blood. Receptors originate from a human donor in a cohort sampled during active COVID-19.

This clone came up many times. V and J are TRBV14 and TRBJ1-3, with TRBD1 identical over 7 bases. The germline V gene has CDR1 SGHDN and CDR2 FVKESK. The CDR3 consists of 15 residues. With V trimmed by 4 bases and J by 2 bases, 5 bases remained unmatched. CDR3 sequence: CASSRFQGAGNTIYF. The CDR3 DNA sequence: TGTGCCAGCAGCCGATTCCAGGGGGCTGGAAACACCATATATTTT.

The chain joins TRBV5-4 to TRBJ2-5; 8 nucleotides align to TRBD1. CDR1 is SGHNT and CDR2 is YYREEE in the germline V gene (reference sequence). V was clipped by 4 bases and J by 3 bases; unmatched bases: 11. The CDR3 length is 16 residues. DNA for the CDR3: TGTGCCAGCAGCCTACCAGGGGGCGCGTCTAAAGAGACCCAGTACTTC. Translated: CASSLPGGASKETQYF.

CDR3: CASSPGQTQPQHF. CDR3 DNA: TGTGCCAGCTCACCAGGACAGACTCAGCCCCAGCATTTT. The gene calls are TRBV18 and TRBJ1-5, with D tentatively TRBD1 (6 bases). The V end was cut by 2 bases, the J end by 6 bases, with 8 bases between. Germline lookup yields CDR1 KGHSH and CDR2 LQKENI. This CDR3 is 13 amino acids long.

The genes are TRBV5-4 and TRBJ2-5, with a possible D match to TRBD1 (6 bases). The CDR3 spans 15 residues. CDR1 and CDR2 (germline): SGHNT, YYREEE (reference sequence). V was shortened by 6 bases and J by 2 bases, with 17 bases between the two germline ends. CDR3 in amino acids: CASKVQSGVQETQYF. As DNA, the CDR3 is TGTGCCAGCAAAGTCCAATCAGGGGTTCAAGAGACCCAGTACTTC.

The chain recombines TRBV28 with TRBJ2-4, with D possibly matching TRBD2 (5 bases). The germline V and J ends were trimmed by 10 bases and 9 bases, with 19 bases remaining between them. The CDR3 runs to 13 residues. The V gene's germline CDR1 is MDHEN and CDR2 SYDVKM. CDR3 in DNA: TGTGCCACTGCAGCGGCGGTATGGGGCATTCAGTACTTC. This gives the protein CATAAAVWGIQYF.

The chain uses TRBV7-9 and TRBJ2-2, with 10 bases fitting TRBD2. The CDR3 sequence is 17 residues long. Germline CDR1 reads SEHNR; CDR2 reads FQNEAQ (reference sequence). After removal of 3 bases from V and 5 bases from J, the junction contained 9 bases not matched to a gene. The CDR3 DNA follows: TGTGCCAGCAGCTTGCGAGGACTAGCGGCCCTAACCGGGGAGCTGTTTTTT. Translated, it gives CASSLRGLAALTGELFF.

The CDR3 loop reads CASSFFLGVGTGGLNQPQHF. CDR3 DNA sequence: TGTGCCAGCAGTTTCTTCCTTGGTGTTGGAACAGGGGGTCTCAATCAGCCCCAGCATTTT. The rearrangement uses TRBV28 and TRBJ1-5; 8 nucleotides match TRBD1. Per the germline V gene, CDR1 is MDHEN and CDR2 is SYDVKM. This CDR3 spans 20 amino acids. The junction had 19 bases not matched to a gene; V was cut back by 3 bases and J by 3 bases.

This chain connects TRBV6-5 to TRBJ2-1; the match to TRBD1 covers 7 bases. Unmatched junction bases numbered 7, after V lost 4 bases and J lost 10 bases. The CDR3 covers 13 residues. Per germline, CDR1 MNHEY and CDR2 SVGAGI. CDR3 nucleotide sequence: TGTGCCAGCAGTTTCGGGACAGTCGGCGAGCAGTTCTTC. This gives the protein CASSFGTVGEQFF.

V and J are TRBV27 and TRBJ2-5; 8 nucleotides match TRBD2. This CDR3 is 13 amino acids long. Trimming removed 7 bases from V and 4 bases from J; junction bases left unmatched: 5. Germline CDR1 is MNHEY and CDR2 is SMNVEV (reference sequence). The CDR3 nucleotides read TGTGCCAGCACCCGGCGGGGGGCAGAGACCCAGTACTTC. Its protein is CASTRRGAETQYF.

The rearrangement links TRBV5-4 to TRBJ1-4, with 7 bases matching TRBD1. CDR1 and CDR2 from the germline V gene are SGHNT and YYREEE (reference sequence). The J segment lost 7 bases and the V segment lost 5 bases, leaving 14 bases of the junction unmatched. The CDR3 spans 16 residues. Here the CDR3 reads CASSYEATGRSEKLFF. The CDR3 DNA reads TGTGCCAGCAGTTACGAGGCGACAGGGCGGAGTGAAAAACTGTTTTTT.